This is a list of T cell receptor beta chains from one sample in a study of T-cell reconstitution after alpha-beta-depleted transplantation in children. Using its own MiXCR run on the PCR reads, TCRdb lists one record per CDR3 protein. The table records about 980,000 distinct CDR3 sequences, less than 30% of them present only once. Specimen: PBMCs, mostly from graft donor cells, collected 360 days after TCRalphabeta/CD19-depleted stem cell transplant. These receptors all come from a boy under two years old who had a stem cell transplant for SCID, so the T cells may come from the graft donor. CDR3s include the opening cysteine and the closing phenylalanine or tryptophan. The order of the fields is D gene, V gene, J gene, clone size, CDR3 protein, CDR3 DNA. A D gene is named only where the DNA matches it firmly. Some rows have no size entry. The others give once, few or many, or a class for an expanded clone.

d_call: TRBD2
v_call: TRBV13
j_call: TRBJ2-1
clone_size: few
cdr3_aa: CASNLGASGGGEQFF
cdr3_nt: TGTGCCAGCAACCTCGGGGCTAGCGGGGGTGGTGAGCAGTTCTTC

d_call: TRBD1
v_call: TRBV25-1
j_call: TRBJ1-3
clone_size: few
cdr3_aa: CASSDDRGHTIYF
cdr3_nt: TGTGCCAGCAGTGACGACAGGGGGCACACCATATATTTT

d_call: NA
v_call: TRBV9
j_call: TRBJ1-3
clone_size: few
cdr3_aa: CASSVTPLTSGNTIYF
cdr3_nt: TGTGCCAGCAGCGTAACCCCGTTGACCTCTGGAAACACCATATATTTT

d_call: NA
v_call: TRBV28
j_call: TRBJ2-5
clone_size: NA
cdr3_aa: CASSLGGAGVETQYF
cdr3_nt: TGTGCCAGCAGTTTAGGAGGGGCCGGGGTAGAGACCCAGTACTTC

d_call: TRBD2
v_call: TRBV4-3
j_call: TRBJ2-7
clone_size: NA
cdr3_aa: CASSQDFSGGPQRNEQYF
cdr3_nt: TGCGCCAGCAGCCAAGATTTTAGCGGGGGGCCTCAGCGGAACGAGCAGTACTTC

d_call: NA
v_call: TRBV20-1
j_call: TRBJ2-5
clone_size: NA
cdr3_aa: CSARPGEETQYF
cdr3_nt: TGCAGTGCTAGACCGGGAGAGGAGACCCAGTACTTC

d_call: NA
v_call: TRBV7-9
j_call: TRBJ2-7
clone_size: NA
cdr3_aa: CASSPEIDHEQYF
cdr3_nt: TGTGCCAGCAGCCCTGAGATTGACCACGAGCAGTACTTC

d_call: TRBD1
v_call: TRBV27
j_call: TRBJ1-5
clone_size: few
cdr3_aa: CASSVTRGLGQPQHF
cdr3_nt: TGTGCCAGCAGTGTAACCAGGGGGCTCGGACAGCCCCAGCATTTT

d_call: TRBD1
v_call: TRBV29-1
j_call: TRBJ1-2
clone_size: once
cdr3_aa: CSVEGQGGLRKGYTF
cdr3_nt: TGCAGCGTTGAAGGCCAGGGGGGCCTCCGCAAGGGCTACACCTTC

d_call: NA
v_call: TRBV7-2
j_call: TRBJ2-2
clone_size: few
cdr3_aa: CASSLGGASGGELFF
cdr3_nt: TGTGCCAGCAGCTTAGGGGGGGCGTCCGGCGGGGAGCTGTTTTTT

d_call: NA
v_call: TRBV4-3
j_call: TRBJ1-1
clone_size: NA
cdr3_aa: CASSPNPGLANTEAFF
cdr3_nt: TGCGCCAGCAGCCCGAACCCTGGACTGGCGAACACTGAAGCTTTCTTT

d_call: NA
v_call: TRBV20-1
j_call: TRBJ2-5
clone_size: NA
cdr3_aa: CSAREGHPQETQYF
cdr3_nt: TGCAGTGCTAGAGAGGGACACCCACAAGAGACCCAGTACTTC

d_call: NA
v_call: TRBV5-1
j_call: TRBJ2-2
clone_size: NA
cdr3_aa: CASSFSVLAGELFF
cdr3_nt: TGCGCCAGCAGCTTCTCAGTGCTCGCCGGGGAGCTGTTTTTT

d_call: NA
v_call: TRBV15
j_call: TRBJ2-2
clone_size: many
cdr3_aa: CATSRIAVGELFF
cdr3_nt: TGTGCCACCAGCAGAATAGCGGTCGGGGAGCTGTTTTTT

d_call: NA
v_call: TRBV5-4
j_call: TRBJ1-1
clone_size: NA
cdr3_aa: CASSLVDVEDGGTEAFF
cdr3_nt: TGTGCCAGCAGCTTAGTGGATGTCGAGGATGGGGGCACTGAAGCTTTCTTT

d_call: NA
v_call: TRBV12-3/TRBV12-4
j_call: TRBJ1-2
clone_size: few
cdr3_aa: CASSDTLGANYGYTF
cdr3_nt: TGTGCCAGCAGCGATACCTTGGGGGCTAACTATGGCTACACCTTC

d_call: NA
v_call: TRBV7-6
j_call: TRBJ2-3
clone_size: few
cdr3_aa: CASSLVAGQILDTQYF
cdr3_nt: TGTGCCAGCAGCTTAGTCGCCGGACAGATTTTAGATACGCAGTATTTT

d_call: NA
v_call: TRBV5-6
j_call: TRBJ2-1
clone_size: few
cdr3_aa: CASSGGTLEFF
cdr3_nt: TGTGCCAGCAGCGGCGGGACACTGGAGTTCTTC

d_call: NA
v_call: TRBV28
j_call: TRBJ2-1
clone_size: many
cdr3_aa: CASSLSMDNEQFF
cdr3_nt: TGTGCCAGCAGTTTATCAATGGACAATGAGCAGTTCTTC

d_call: TRBD1
v_call: TRBV5-5
j_call: TRBJ2-7
clone_size: few
cdr3_aa: CASSLVLLRDRSYEQYF
cdr3_nt: TGTGCCAGCAGCTTGGTTCTTTTGAGGGACAGATCTTACGAGCAGTACTTC

d_call: NA
v_call: TRBV29-1
j_call: TRBJ1-1
clone_size: few
cdr3_aa: CSVGGRALTEAFF
cdr3_nt: TGCAGCGTTGGGGGCAGGGCATTGACAGAAGCTTTCTTT

d_call: NA
v_call: TRBV7-6
j_call: TRBJ2-7
clone_size: few
cdr3_aa: CASSSLPGRTTGSYEQYF
cdr3_nt: TGTGCCAGCAGCTCGCTCCCCGGACGGACTACCGGCTCCTACGAGCAGTACTTC

d_call: NA
v_call: TRBV5-1
j_call: TRBJ2-7
clone_size: NA
cdr3_aa: CASSPRGMGNEQYF
cdr3_nt: TGCGCCAGCAGCCCCCGTGGCATGGGCAACGAGCAGTACTTC

d_call: NA
v_call: TRBV29-1
j_call: TRBJ2-3
clone_size: few
cdr3_aa: CSVRLEGSTDTQYF
cdr3_nt: TGCAGCGTTCGGCTGGAGGGGAGCACAGATACGCAGTATTTT

d_call: TRBD1
v_call: TRBV5-1
j_call: TRBJ2-1
clone_size: once
cdr3_aa: CASRSGTGLEAEQFF
cdr3_nt: TGCGCCAGCCGATCCGGGACAGGGTTAGAGGCTGAGCAGTTCTTC

d_call: TRBD2
v_call: TRBV20-1
j_call: TRBJ2-5
clone_size: few
cdr3_aa: CSARGAGGETQYF
cdr3_nt: TGCAGTGCTAGAGGAGCGGGGGGGGAGACCCAGTACTTC

d_call: NA
v_call: TRBV2
j_call: TRBJ2-1
clone_size: few
cdr3_aa: CASSDPGGSHEQFF
cdr3_nt: TGTGCCAGCAGTGATCCGGGGGGCTCTCACGAGCAGTTCTTC

d_call: NA
v_call: TRBV25-1
j_call: TRBJ1-1
clone_size: many
cdr3_aa: CASSHQGGGTEAFF
cdr3_nt: TGTGCCAGCAGTCACCAAGGGGGAGGAACTGAAGCTTTCTTT

d_call: NA
v_call: TRBV12-3/TRBV12-4
j_call: TRBJ2-7
clone_size: NA
cdr3_aa: CASSLRWTYEQYF
cdr3_nt: TGTGCCAGCAGTTTAAGGTGGACCTACGAGCAGTACTTC

d_call: NA
v_call: TRBV7-6
j_call: TRBJ2-5
clone_size: NA
cdr3_aa: CASSFGRGIETQYF
cdr3_nt: TGTGCCAGCAGCTTTGGTCGGGGGATCGAGACCCAGTACTTC

d_call: TRBD1
v_call: TRBV4-3
j_call: TRBJ2-2
clone_size: NA
cdr3_aa: CASSPRGQGYTGELFF
cdr3_nt: TGCGCCAGCAGCCCGAGGGGACAGGGCTACACCGGGGAGCTGTTTTTT

d_call: NA
v_call: TRBV7-2
j_call: TRBJ2-7
clone_size: NA
cdr3_aa: CASSPGGLYYEQYF
cdr3_nt: TGTGCCAGCAGCCCCGGTGGTTTGTACTACGAGCAGTACTTC

d_call: NA
v_call: TRBV28
j_call: TRBJ2-2
clone_size: many
cdr3_aa: CASTSWTPLNTGELFF
cdr3_nt: TGTGCCAGCACCTCGTGGACGCCTCTGAACACCGGGGAGCTGTTTTTT

d_call: NA
v_call: TRBV6-2/TRBV6-3
j_call: TRBJ1-2
clone_size: NA
cdr3_aa: CASSYLIIGTKAGHNYGYTF
cdr3_nt: TGTGCCAGCAGTTACCTAATTATTGGGACGAAGGCGGGCCATAACTATGGCTACACCTTC

d_call: TRBD1
v_call: TRBV5-1
j_call: TRBJ2-7
clone_size: many
cdr3_aa: CASSSGQGIYEQYF
cdr3_nt: TGCGCCAGCAGCTCCGGACAGGGGATCTACGAGCAGTACTTC

d_call: NA
v_call: TRBV10-3
j_call: TRBJ2-3
clone_size: NA
cdr3_aa: CAISLYARSDTQYF
cdr3_nt: TGTGCCATCAGCTTATATGCCCGCTCAGATACGCAGTATTTT

d_call: NA
v_call: TRBV5-5
j_call: TRBJ2-1
clone_size: NA
cdr3_aa: CASSLVGYTEQFF
cdr3_nt: TGTGCCAGCAGCTTGGTAGGGTACACTGAGCAGTTCTTC

d_call: NA
v_call: TRBV24-1
j_call: TRBJ2-3
clone_size: few
cdr3_aa: CATRQGDTQYF
cdr3_nt: TGTGCCACCAGACAGGGAGATACGCAGTATTTT

d_call: NA
v_call: TRBV4-1
j_call: TRBJ2-3
clone_size: few
cdr3_aa: CASSQGGTGDTQYF
cdr3_nt: TGCGCCAGCAGCCAAGGGGGGACTGGGGATACGCAGTATTTT

d_call: TRBD1
v_call: TRBV5-1
j_call: TRBJ2-3
clone_size: many
cdr3_aa: CASSWFGTGDPDTQYF
cdr3_nt: TGCGCCAGCAGCTGGTTCGGGACAGGGGATCCGGATACGCAGTATTTT

d_call: NA
v_call: TRBV7-2
j_call: TRBJ2-1
clone_size: NA
cdr3_aa: CASSLLGLVDNEQFF
cdr3_nt: TGTGCCAGCAGCTTACTCGGATTAGTGGACAATGAGCAGTTCTTC

d_call: NA
v_call: TRBV28
j_call: TRBJ2-1
clone_size: few
cdr3_aa: CASSPRVSWNEQFF
cdr3_nt: TGTGCCAGCAGTCCCCGGGTGAGCTGGAATGAGCAGTTCTTC

d_call: NA
v_call: TRBV19
j_call: TRBJ1-5
clone_size: NA
cdr3_aa: CASSIHASNQPQHF
cdr3_nt: TGTGCCAGTAGTATCCACGCTAGCAATCAGCCCCAGCATTTT